The next 25 T cell receptor beta chains were all read from a single sample in a study of blood T cell repertoires in COVID-19. TCRdb keeps only in-frame clones here, not all; method: immunoSEQ multiplex PCR. This sample has over 200,000 clones, with 84% found just once. Sequencing used PBMCs or T cells enriched from blood (not recorded which). These receptors were collected from a woman aged 40 to 49 who had recovered from COVID-19.

The gene calls are TRBV7-2 and TRBJ1-2; 9 bases line up with TRBD1. The length of the CDR3 is 14 residues. Germline assignment: CDR1 SGHTA and CDR2 FQGNSA. The junction had 6 bases not matched to a gene; V was cut back by 1 base and J by 9 bases. The CDR3 reads CASSLGWDRASYTF. DNA of the CDR3: TGTGCCAGCAGCTTAGGCTGGGACAGGGCGAGCTACACCTTC.

The V and J genes are TRBV19 and TRBJ2-2; the match to TRBD1 covers 7 bases. This CDR3 has 16 amino acids. Germline CDR1 and CDR2: LNHDA and SQIVND (reference sequence). The trim removed 5 bases at V and 4 bases at J, leaving 10 bases unmatched. CDR3 sequence reads: CASSFGRTGFTGELFF. CDR3 sequence (DNA): TGTGCCAGTAGTTTTGGAAGGACAGGCTTCACCGGGGAGCTGTTTTTT.

This rearrangement joins TRBV5-1 to TRBJ2-7; 7 bases agree with TRBD2. CDR3 size: 15 residues. J gave up 3 bases and V 1 base, and 7 bases lay outside the gene matches. Looked up from germline, CDR1 is SGHRS and CDR2 is YFSETQ. This CDR3 reads CASSLRGGSGYEQYF. The CDR3 DNA is TGCGCCAGCAGCTTGAGGGGCGGGAGTGGCTACGAGCAGTACTTC.

Comment on this clone: The sample holds other DNA sequences that translate to the same CDR3. The gene calls are TRBV7-2 and TRBJ2-1; 10 bases are a match to TRBD2. The germline gives CDR1 SGHTA, CDR2 FQGNSA. This CDR3 is 16 amino acids long. V was pared by 1 base and J by 6 bases, with 6 bases of the junction left unmatched. The CDR3 protein is CASSLVGLAGANEQFF. The CDR3 region has the DNA TGTGCCAGCAGCTTAGTAGGCCTAGCGGGAGCCAATGAGCAGTTCTTC.

The V and J genes are TRBV10-2 and TRBJ1-2; 7 bases agree with TRBD1. CDR1 is WSHSY, CDR2 SAAADI, per germline. V shed 3 bases and J 6 bases; nucleotides not matched to a gene: 4. This CDR3 is 13 amino acids long. Here the CDR3 DNA reads TGCGCCAGCAGTGAATACGACAGGGATGGCTACACCTTC. Encoded protein: CASSEYDRDGYTF.

This chain connects TRBV18 to TRBJ2-5, with D perhaps TRBD1 (5 bases). Trimming pared 3 bases from V and 1 base from J, leaving 21 bases between. From germline, CDR1 is KGHSH and CDR2 LQKENI. CDR3 length: 18 amino acids. The CDR3 DNA follows: TGTGCCAGCTCACCTCCCCAGGGCCAAAGGTGGGGCCAAGAGACCCAGTACTTC. As protein: CASSPPQGQRWGQETQYF.

This clone has a single count. The rearrangement links TRBV2 to TRBJ2-7, with no clear D. Per the germline V gene, CDR1 is SNHLY and CDR2 is FYNNEI. V shed 6 bases and J shed 4 bases, with 7 bases lying between them. This CDR3 comprises 11 residues. The CDR3 bases are TGTGCCAGCAGCAACATGTACGAGCAGTACTTC. Its protein product is CASSNMYEQYF.

The chain carries TRBV7-2 and TRBJ1-3; 10 nucleotides align to TRBD1. J gave up 7 bases and V 3 bases, and 6 bases lay outside the gene matches. This CDR3 has 15 residues. From germline, CDR1 is SGHTA and CDR2 FQGNSA. CDR3 nucleotide sequence: TGTGCCAGCAGCTTGGGTGGGACAGGGGTTAACACCATATATTTT. This encodes CASSLGGTGVNTIYF.

This sequence joins TRBV18 and TRBJ2-1; D may be TRBD2 (6 bases). Germline V CDR1 and CDR2: KGHSH, LQKENI. There are 15 residues in the CDR3. Trimming took 1 base from V and 2 from J, leaving 9 bases between them. CDR3 bases: TGTGCCAGCTCACCACAGGGCGGGACCTACAATGAGCAGTTCTTC. It is translated as CASSPQGGTYNEQFF.

V and J are TRBV5-4 and TRBJ1-1; a possible D gene is TRBD1 (6 bases). Trimming cost V 2 bases and J 2 bases, with 10 bases left between them. The CDR3 totals 14 residues. Germline-derived CDR1 and CDR2 are SGHNT and YYREEE (reference sequence). DNA for the CDR3: TGTGCCAGCAGCTTAGACAGGATCAACACTGAAGCTTTCTTT. Encoded protein: CASSLDRINTEAFF.

V and J are TRBV19 and TRBJ1-3, with no clear D. Germline V CDR1 and CDR2: LNHDA, SQIVND (reference sequence). This CDR3 is built from 13 residues. The V and J ends lost 7 bases and 0 bases respectively, with 7 bases between them. This chain's CDR3 is CASTVSSGNTIYF. In DNA form, the CDR3 reads TGTGCCAGTACCGTTTCCTCTGGAAACACCATATATTTT.

The chain carries TRBV20-1 and TRBJ1-1, with D perhaps TRBD1 (5 bases). The CDR3 has 13 residues. The germline V and J ends were trimmed by 3 bases and 5 bases, with 13 bases remaining between them. CDR1 and CDR2 (germline): DFQATT, SNEGSKA (reference sequence). In DNA, the CDR3 is TGCAGTGCTAGTCAGGGAGGATGGACTGAAGCTTTCTTT. Residues: CSASQGGWTEAFF.

The genes are TRBV28 and TRBJ2-3, with D possibly TRBD2 on 6 matching bases. CDR1 and CDR2 from the germline V gene are MDHEN and SYDVKM. The CDR3 runs 14 residues. Trimming stripped 5 bases from V and 1 base from J, with 10 bases between. As DNA, the CDR3 is TGTGCCAGCAGTCCCTGGGGGGGCACAGATACGCAGTATTTT. Its translation is CASSPWGGTDTQYF.

The chain combines TRBV10-3 with TRBJ1-2, with a tentative D call TRBD1 (5 bases). CDR3 size: 13 residues. In germline, CDR1 is ENHRY, CDR2 SYGVKD. Trimming left V 5 bases short and J 6 bases short, with 13 bases between. CDR3 sequence (DNA): TGTGCCATCAGTCCTAGGGGAAGGGATGGCTACACCTTC. Protein: CAISPRGRDGYTF.

This chain's CDR3 is CATRLAGTGEQYF. The CDR3 bases are TGTGCCACAAGACTAGCGGGAACAGGAGAGCAGTACTTC. J is TRBJ2-7 and V is TRBV2; 11 bases are a match to TRBD2. Germline trimming cut 10 bases from V and 7 bases from J; bases unmatched to any gene: 9. This CDR3 comprises 13 residues. The germline V gene has CDR1 SNHLY and CDR2 FYNNEI.

The V and J genes are TRBV28 and TRBJ1-1; possible D gene TRBD1, 6 bases. Germline CDR1 reads MDHEN; CDR2 reads SYDVKM. The ends were cut back, 6 bases at V and 3 bases at J, with 11 bases in the middle. CDR3 length: 13 amino acids. The CDR3 reads CASSSDSYTEAFF. CDR3 sequence (DNA): TGTGCCAGCAGCTCGGACAGCTACACTGAAGCTTTCTTT.

This chain uses TRBV9 with TRBJ1-1, with 7 bases that match TRBD1. The CDR3 extends over 16 amino acids. Trimming removed 3 bases from V and 0 bases from J; junction bases left unmatched: 8. CDR1 SGDLS and CDR2 YYNGEE come from the germline V gene. The CDR3: CASSAGAGQMNTEAFF. In DNA form, the CDR3 reads TGTGCCAGCAGCGCGGGGGCGGGACAGATGAACACTGAAGCTTTCTTT. The full variable domain, with the rest looked up from reference TRBV9 and TRBJ1-1, is DSGVTQTPKHLITATGQRVTLRCSPRSGDLSVYWYQQSLDQGLQFLIQYYNGEERAKGNILERFSAQQFPDLHSELNLSSLELGDSALYFCASSAGAGQMNTEAFFGQGTRLTVV.

The V and J genes are TRBV6-5 and TRBJ2-2, with 7 positions matching TRBD2. Germline trimming cut 2 bases from V and 5 bases from J; bases unmatched to any gene: 8. The germline gives CDR1 MNHEY, CDR2 SVGAGI. The CDR3 has 16 residues. The CDR3 coding sequence is TGTGCCAGCAGTTACAGCCACCTCGGGGGGACCGGGGAGCTGTTTTTT. Translation: CASSYSHLGGTGELFF.

The chain employs TRBV28 and TRBJ2-1; D is unresolved. Germline V gene sequence: CDR1 MDHEN, CDR2 SYDVKM. Trimming took off 7 bases at V and 0 bases at J, with 10 bases between the two ends. The CDR3 contains 14 residues. Here the CDR3 DNA reads TGTGCCAGCACAGATCTGTACTCCTACAATGAGCAGTTCTTC. Protein: CASTDLYSYNEQFF.

This chain connects TRBV19 to TRBJ2-2; D might be TRBD1 (5 bases). The CDR3 runs 13 residues. V lost 6 bases to trimming and J lost 4 bases, with 9 bases between them. In germline, CDR1 is LNHDA, CDR2 SQIVND (reference sequence). CDR3 protein: CASRTVVTGELFF. CDR3 nucleotides: TGTGCCAGTAGGACAGTAGTCACCGGGGAGCTGTTTTTT. The variable domain in full, completed from reference TRBV19 and TRBJ2-2, reads DGGITQSPKYLFRKEGQNVTLSCEQNLNHDAMYWYRQDPGQGLRLIYYSQIVNDFQKGDIAEGYSVSREKKESFPLTVTSAQKNPTAFYLCASRTVVTGELFFGEGSRLTVL.

The CDR3 nucleotides are TGTGCCAGCAGCTTATACCTAGCGGGGACCGGGGAGCTGTTTTTT. Translated: CASSLYLAGTGELFF. V and J are TRBV7-3 and TRBJ2-2, with 9 nucleotides matching TRBD2. CDR1 and CDR2 from the germline V gene are SGHTA and FQGTGA. The CDR3 is made up of 15 amino acids. The V and J ends lost 2 bases and 5 bases, in that order; junction bases with no gene match: 3.

The CDR3 bases are TGTGCCTGGGCCGGAAAGGGGCCCACTAACCATGAGCAGTTCTTC. Translation: CAWAGKGPTNHEQFF. The chain employs TRBV30 and TRBJ2-1, with D possibly TRBD1 on 5 matching bases. V lost 5 bases to trimming and J lost 8 bases, with 22 bases between them. This CDR3 spans 15 amino acids. Germline CDR1 reads GTSNPN; CDR2 reads SVGIG (reference sequence).

V is TRBV19 and J is TRBJ1-2; TRBD1 might be the D (5 bases). This CDR3 comprises 12 residues. Trimming took off 10 bases at V and 3 bases at J, with 12 bases between the two ends. CDR1 is LNHDA, CDR2 SQIVND, per germline (reference sequence). The CDR3 coding sequence is TGTGCCACCTCCAGGGTGGACTATGGCTACACCTTC. It is translated as CATSRVDYGYTF.

V gene TRBV30 combines with J gene TRBJ1-5, with a possible D match to TRBD1 (6 bases). The CDR3 totals 13 residues. CDR1 and CDR2 from the germline V gene are GTSNPN and SVGIG (reference sequence). Trimming shortened V by 2 bases and J by 4 bases, and 9 bases separated the two germline ends. CDR3 DNA: TGTGCCTGGAGTTACAGGGATAATCAGCCCCAGCATTTT. Its protein product is CAWSYRDNQPQHF.

This rearrangement joins TRBV30 to TRBJ1-2; maybe TRBD1 (5 bases). This CDR3 is built from 15 residues. V was trimmed by 3 bases and J by 1 base, leaving 15 bases between them. Germline CDR1 GTSNPN, CDR2 SVGIG (reference sequence). DNA for the CDR3: TGTGCCTGGAGGGAGTGGAGGGGAATTAACTATGGCTACACCTTC. It yields the protein CAWREWRGINYGYTF.